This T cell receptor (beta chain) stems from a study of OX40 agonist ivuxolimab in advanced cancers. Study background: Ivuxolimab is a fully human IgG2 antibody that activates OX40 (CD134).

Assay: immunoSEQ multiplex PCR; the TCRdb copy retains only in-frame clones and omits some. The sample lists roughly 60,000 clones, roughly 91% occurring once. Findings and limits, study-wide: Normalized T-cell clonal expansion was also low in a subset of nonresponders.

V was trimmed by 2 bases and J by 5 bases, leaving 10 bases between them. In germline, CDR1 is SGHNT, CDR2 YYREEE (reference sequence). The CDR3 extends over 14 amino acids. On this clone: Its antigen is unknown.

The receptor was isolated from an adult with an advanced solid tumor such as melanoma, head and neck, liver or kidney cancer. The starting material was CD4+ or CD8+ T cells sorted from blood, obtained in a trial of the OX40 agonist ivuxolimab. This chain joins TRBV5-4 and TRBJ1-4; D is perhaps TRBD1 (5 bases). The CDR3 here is CASSFGGVNEKLFF. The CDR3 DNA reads TGTGCCAGCAGCTTTGGGGGGGTAAATGAAAAACTGTTTTTT.